A single sample gave rise to the 23 T cell receptor beta chains below, sequenced in a study of human T cells and chemical hapten exposure (dated by TCRdb to about 2021). Taken with the paper, the label for time point translates to: patch test 3, about 24 weeks after DPC sensitization. Read against the paper, the sample's treatment or condition label means: therapeutic diphenylcyclopropenone sensitization with weekly scalp DPC. Total RNA was isolated from unfractionated whole blood collected in Tempus Blood RNA tubes. The library was made by RACE. These reads were obtained on a NextSeq 500. TCRdb ran its own pipeline on the public reads, namely fastp trimming at Q25 and MiXCR clone calling, and kept in-frame beta chains. Merged by CDR3 protein, the rows form single entries marked with the most common genes and DNA. This sample comprises roughly 39,000 distinct CDR3 sequences, roughly an eighth of them detected only once. About 2.3% of the sample lies in the top ten.

This material consisted of whole blood, taken in connection with sensitization to the hapten diphenylcyclopropenone (DPC). These receptors all come from a woman aged 40 to 50 with alopecia areata. Some clones in this sample may be carry-over from other donors' samples.

The rearrangement joins TRBV28 to TRBJ2-3; no clear D gene. Germline V gives CDR1 MDHEN, CDR2 SYDVKM. The CDR3 spans 12 residues. V dropped 3 bases and J dropped 4 bases, with 5 bases sitting between them. The CDR3, as DNA: TGTGCCAGCAGTTTTCTTGCAGATACGCAGTATTTT. Translating gives CASSFLADTQYF.

V gene TRBV7-3 combines with J gene TRBJ2-1, with TRBD1 as a possible D gene (6 bases). Germline V lookup: CDR1 SGHTA, CDR2 FQGTGA. V lost 1 base and J 6 bases, leaving 16 bases between the germline ends. The CDR3 sequence is 16 residues long. The CDR3 reads CASSLSGQLASNEQFF. As DNA, the CDR3 is TGTGCCAGCAGCTTAAGCGGACAGCTAGCCTCCAATGAGCAGTTCTTC.

Many counts were recorded for this clonotype. The DNA for the CDR3 is TGCGCCAGCCTCCCCGGGACTAGCAACGACGAGCAGTACTTC. This translates into CASLPGTSNDEQYF. The J gene is TRBJ2-7, the V gene TRBV10-2; 9 bases map to TRBD2. J was trimmed by 5 bases and V by 8 bases; bases with no gene match: 10. Germline V lookup: CDR1 WSHSY, CDR2 SAAADI. This CDR3 has 14 residues.

This clonotype was seen repeatedly, ten times or more. The chain carries TRBV15 and TRBJ2-1, with 10 bases identical to TRBD2. Germline trimming cut 4 bases from V and 5 bases from J; bases unmatched to any gene: 2. This CDR3 is built from 14 residues. CDR1 and CDR2 from the germline V gene are LNHNV and YYDKDF (reference sequence). The CDR3, as DNA: TGTGCCACCAGCAACGGACTAGCGGACAATGAGCAGTTCTTC. It yields the protein CATSNGLADNEQFF.

The chain combines TRBV28 with TRBJ1-2; D call uncertain. With 5 bases removed from V and 6 bases from J, the gap between germline ends came to 16 bases. The CDR3 covers 14 residues. From germline, CDR1 is MDHEN and CDR2 SYDVKM. This chain's CDR3 is CASSLPSGFDGYTF. CDR3 coding DNA: TGTGCCAGCAGTCTCCCCTCAGGCTTCGATGGCTACACCTTC.

This clonotype was counted a single time. The chain employs TRBV5-1 and TRBJ1-5, with TRBD1 as a possible D gene (6 bases). The CDR3 is 15 amino acids. Looked up from germline, CDR1 is SGHRS and CDR2 is YFSETQ. Trimming stripped 2 bases from V and 4 bases from J, with 13 bases between. The CDR3 bases are TGCGCCAGCAGCTTCGGGACACGGGAAAATCAGCCCCAGCATTTT. Its translation is CASSFGTRENQPQHF.

This clonotype was seen at least ten times. The rearrangement uses TRBV13 and TRBJ1-3; tentative D call: TRBD1 (6 bases). V lost 4 bases and J lost 0, with 13 bases in between. Germline V lookup: CDR1 PRHDT, CDR2 FYEKMQ (reference sequence). The CDR3 extends over 16 amino acids. CDR3 in DNA: TGTGCCAGCAGCTCGACAGGCGTGCTCTCTGGAAACACCATATATTTT. This sequence encodes CASSSTGVLSGNTIYF.

The chain recombines TRBV5-1 with TRBJ1-1; possible D gene TRBD1, 5 bases. Germline V gene sequence: CDR1 SGHRS, CDR2 YFSETQ. The CDR3 is 13 amino acids. V lost 3 bases to trimming and J lost 1 base, with 7 bases between them. The DNA of the CDR3 is TGCGCCAGCAGCTACCAGGGGAACACTGAAGCTTTCTTT. This sequence encodes CASSYQGNTEAFF.

This clonotype occurred many times. This chain links TRBV10-3 with TRBJ2-3, with D maybe TRBD2 (6 bases). V was pared by 5 bases and J by 1 base, with 13 bases between. The germline gives CDR1 ENHRY, CDR2 SYGVKD. The CDR3 is 15 residues long. The CDR3, as DNA: TGTGCCATCAGTCCCCCGGGGGAAGGCACAGATACGCAGTATTTT. As protein: CAISPPGEGTDTQYF.

This sequence joins TRBV25-1 and TRBJ2-1, with 13 bases that match TRBD2. In germline, CDR1 is MGHDK, CDR2 SYGVNS. This CDR3 spans 18 amino acids. The J segment lost 6 bases and the V segment lost 3 bases, leaving 11 bases of the junction unmatched. This chain's CDR3 is CASSDFRVGLAGSNEQFF. The DNA of the CDR3 is TGTGCCAGCAGTGATTTCCGCGTGGGACTAGCGGGATCCAATGAGCAGTTCTTC.

This clonotype has ten or more counts. This rearrangement joins TRBV2 to TRBJ2-1; no clear D. The CDR3 consists of 12 residues. Trimming pared 8 bases from V and 4 bases from J, leaving 9 bases between. Germline CDR1 reads SNHLY; CDR2 reads FYNNEI. In DNA form, the CDR3 reads TGTGCCAGCGGTGCATGGTACAATGAGCAGTTCTTC. It specifies CASGAWYNEQFF. The complete variable domain, with remaining parts taken from reference TRBV2 and TRBJ2-1, reads EPEVTQTPSHQVTQMGQEVILRCVPISNHLYFYWYRQILGQKVEFLVSFYNNEISEKSEIFDDQFSVERPDGSNFTLKIRSTKLEDSAMYFCASGAWYNEQFFGPGTRLTVL.

V gene TRBV16 combines with J gene TRBJ1-3, with TRBD1 as a possible D gene (6 bases). This CDR3 spans 12 amino acids. Trimming removed 2 bases at V and 8 bases at J, with 7 bases between. Looked up from germline, CDR1 is KGHSY and CDR2 is FQNENV. This CDR3 is CASSQAGDTIYF. For the CDR3, the DNA is TGTGCCAGCAGCCAAGCAGGGGACACCATATATTTT.

This clonotype was counted ten times or more. V gene TRBV10-3 combines with J gene TRBJ2-2; tentative D call: TRBD2 (5 bases). Germline CDR1 and CDR2: ENHRY and SYGVKD. Trimming cost V 0 bases and J 3 bases, with 11 bases left between them. This CDR3 contains 16 residues. This chain's CDR3 is CAISESILRDTGELFF. As DNA, the CDR3 is TGTGCCATCAGTGAGTCGATTTTGCGGGACACCGGGGAGCTGTTTTTT.

The rearrangement uses TRBV4-1 and TRBJ2-3; D remains unclear. The CDR3 length is 14 residues. Trimming removed 0 bases from V and 7 bases from J, with 11 bases in between. Per the germline V gene, CDR1 is MGHRA and CDR2 is YSYEKL. The CDR3 bases are TGCGCCAGCAGCCAAGATAGCCGCACGAATACGCAGTATTTT. Translation: CASSQDSRTNTQYF.

This clonotype was counted ten times or more. This rearrangement joins TRBV6-6 to TRBJ2-3; the D is unclear. Germline lookup yields CDR1 MNHNY and CDR2 SVGAGI (reference sequence). This CDR3 region has 13 residues. V lost 7 bases, J lost 7 bases, and 15 bases lay in between. CDR3 sequence (DNA): TGTGCCAGCACCGTCCCACCTCTTAATACGCAGTATTTT. Translating it yields CASTVPPLNTQYF.

This chain connects TRBV2 to TRBJ1-5; D not resolved. V shed 3 bases and J shed 5 bases, with 5 bases lying between them. The CDR3 has 12 amino acids. CDR1 SNHLY and CDR2 FYNNEI come from the germline V gene. This CDR3 is CASSDSYQPQHF. CDR3 nucleotide sequence: TGTGCCAGCAGTGACAGTTATCAGCCCCAGCATTTT.

This clonotype was detected a few times. The chain links TRBV28 to TRBJ2-7; a weak D match, TRBD2 (6 bases). Germline CDR1 is MDHEN and CDR2 is SYDVKM. Trimming shortened V by 10 bases and J by 3 bases, and 13 bases separated the two germline ends. This CDR3 is 12 amino acids long. The CDR3 DNA follows: TGTGCCACCAGGGACTCACGCTACGAGCAGTACTTC. It yields the protein CATRDSRYEQYF.

At least ten counts were recorded for this clonotype. The J gene is TRBJ2-1, the V gene TRBV7-2; the D gene is possibly TRBD2 (7 bases). Germline CDR1 and CDR2: SGHTA and FQGNSA. This CDR3 is 15 amino acids long. V shed 1 base and J shed 7 bases, with 14 bases lying between them. Here the CDR3 DNA reads TGTGCCAGCAGCTTAGGCGGGGGCCAGGGAAATGAGCAGTTCTTC. It yields the protein CASSLGGGQGNEQFF.

This clonotype was counted between two and nine times. The gene calls are TRBV28 and TRBJ2-7, with D possibly called TRBD1 or TRBD2 (5 bases each). The V end was cut by 5 bases, the J end by 7 bases, with 18 bases between. The V gene's germline CDR1 is MDHEN and CDR2 SYDVKM. The CDR3 has 14 residues. The chain's CDR3 is CASSPPGSSGEQYF. The CDR3 DNA reads TGTGCCAGCAGTCCCCCAGGGTCCTCGGGGGAGCAGTACTTC. The full variable domain, its missing parts supplied by reference TRBV28 and TRBJ2-7, is DVKVTQSSRYLVKRTGEKVFLECVQDMDHENMFWYRQDPGLGLRLIYFSYDVKMKEKGDIPEGYSVSREKKERFSLILESASTNQTSMYLCASSPPGSSGEQYFGPGTRLTVT.

This clonotype was recorded many times. This chain uses TRBV29-1 with TRBJ2-7; 7 bases line up with TRBD1. Germline V lookup: CDR1 SQVTM, CDR2 ANQGSEA. Germline trimming cut 7 bases from V and 2 bases from J; bases unmatched to any gene: 8. The CDR3 sequence is 13 residues long. The CDR3 DNA reads as TGCAGCGCCCAGACAGGGTCGGCCTACGAGCAGTACTTC. As protein: CSAQTGSAYEQYF.

V and J are TRBV20-1 and TRBJ2-7, with TRBD1 as a possible D gene (6 bases). V was cut by 3 bases and J by 0 bases, with 21 bases left in between. This CDR3 has 17 residues. CDR1 DFQATT and CDR2 SNEGSKA come from the germline V gene (reference sequence). The CDR3 coding sequence is TGCAGTGCTAGCCCGGCCGCAGGGGATTGGAGCTCCTACGAGCAGTACTTC. This encodes CSASPAAGDWSSYEQYF.

This clonotype came up a few times. This chain connects TRBV28 to TRBJ1-5; D not certain. The V and J ends lost 7 bases and 4 bases respectively, with 8 bases between them. CDR3 length: 12 amino acids. Germline V lookup: CDR1 MDHEN, CDR2 SYDVKM. The CDR3 reads CASTRPNQPQHF. The DNA of the CDR3 is TGTGCCAGCACCAGGCCAAATCAGCCCCAGCATTTT.

In its sample, this clonotype was seen many times. J is TRBJ2-5 and V is TRBV9, with 9 bases that match TRBD2. Germline CDR1 is SGDLS and CDR2 is YYNGEE. This CDR3 region has 15 residues. Trimming at V came to 3 bases and at J to 2 bases, leaving 5 bases not matched to a gene. The CDR3 region is CASSGSLAGQETQYF. The CDR3 DNA is TGTGCCAGCAGCGGTTCGCTAGCGGGGCAAGAGACCCAGTACTTC. The full variable domain, completed using reference TRBV9 and TRBJ2-5, is DSGVTQTPKHLITATGQRVTLRCSPRSGDLSVYWYQQSLDQGLQFLIQYYNGEERAKGNILERFSAQQFPDLHSELNLSSLELGDSALYFCASSGSLAGQETQYFGPGTRLLVL.